This TCR beta chain comes out of a study of blood T cell repertoires in COVID-19. From germline, CDR1 is SGHRS and CDR2 YFSETQ. Trimming stripped 4 bases from V and 2 bases from J, with 17 bases between. This CDR3 is built from 16 residues. Donors in Cohort 3 counted as recovered after two negative PCRs, clearance, or symptom resolution. This table comes from immunoSEQ multiplex PCR, and its TCRdb copy is limited to in-frame clones, with some not included. The repertoire holds over 250,000 clones, with 87% as singletons. This clone was detected once. The chain uses TRBV5-1 and TRBJ2-3; D perhaps matches TRBD2 (6 bases). The material sequenced was PBMCs or T cells enriched from blood (not recorded which). This TCR came from a young woman who had recovered from COVID-19. The CDR3 DNA reads as TGCGCCAGCAGCCTGGGGGGACTTACCGCCACAGATACGCAGTATTTT. Encoded protein: CASSLGGLTATDTQYF.